This T cell receptor (beta chain) is from a study of control samples from healthy donors and cancer patients (dated by TCRdb to the early 2020s). The CDR3 measures 13 amino acids from cysteine to phenylalanine. Solely the CDR3 DNA is kept, with 39 bases framed from the first base. The junction shows trimming of 1 base on V and 5 bases on J, plus 8 bases between the germline ends. The germline V gene supplies CDR1 MDHEN and CDR2 SYDVKM. The method behind the library was the immunoSEQ multiplex PCR assay. In TCRdb, the immuneACCESS table is reduced to in-frame sequences with V and J assigned. These tables do not hold every clone; where another copy was compared, an unresolved V gene accounts for under half, and the others remain unexplained. Recorded for this sample are roughly 180,000 clones; 85% to 95% of them occurred a single time. The biggest ten clones account for around 1.5% of the sample. Remarks on this clone: Its cognate antigen has yet to be identified. No much larger clone is present one base from it, and per-base qualities are unavailable.

The sequence links TRBV28 to TRBJ1-1; confidence is insufficient to name the D gene. Material: blood. The receptor was derived from a woman aged 18-29 years in good health. The DNA is as follows: TGTGCCAGCAGTTTATTACCGAGAACTGAAGCTTTCTTT. Translated, it gives CASSLLPRTEAFF.